This TCR beta chain appears in the sequencing data of a study of blood T cell repertoires in COVID-19. Participant-given clinical history determined each cohort assignment. Authors' processing steps: Amplified reference gene primers provided the basis for estimating nucleated cell counts. The protocol was immunoSEQ multiplex PCR, while the TCRdb copy is restricted to in-frame clones and leaves out a portion. V and J calls and clone size are as listed in that table; D and trimming were resolved from the DNA. Of some 320,000 clones listed, about 90% were seen once; the top ten hold less than 3.5%. The sequence came from a woman aged 45-65 years who had been exposed to COVID-19. Sequencing was carried out using PBMCs or T cells enriched from blood (not recorded which).

CDR3 loop: CASSADRGSYEQYF. In DNA form, the CDR3 reads TGTGCCAGCAGCGCGGACAGAGGGTCCTACGAGCAGTACTTC. The chain joins TRBV7-2 to TRBJ2-7; possible D gene TRBD1, 6 bases. The CDR3 is 14 amino acids. Trimming pared 5 bases from V and 1 base from J, leaving 12 bases between. From germline, CDR1 is SGHTA and CDR2 FQGNSA.